Below, 28 T cell receptor beta chains from the same sample are listed, as sequenced in a study of T cell repertoires in cytomegalovirus infection. For these receptors, no antigen is known. Each CDR3 protein gets one entry after TCRdb re-called the reads with MiXCR. The sample shows approximately 590,000 distinct CDR3 sequences, around 40% of them seen only once. Sequences were derived from cultured PBMCs, sampled from culture after CMV antigen stimulation. All receptors come from a human donor in good health (CMV status not recorded). Some clones in this sample may be carry-over from other donors' samples.

V usage is TRBV19 and J usage is TRBJ2-5; 7 nucleotides line up with TRBD2. With 4 bases clipped from V and 5 bases from J, the junction kept 10 bases outside the gene matches. Germline CDR1 is LNHDA and CDR2 is SQIVND (reference sequence). CDR3 size: 15 residues. The CDR3 spells CASSRNSGEGETQYF. In DNA, the CDR3 is TGTGCCAGTAGTAGGAACAGTGGGGAGGGTGAGACCCAGTACTTC.

Ten or more counts support this clonotype. This sequence joins TRBV7-8 and TRBJ1-6; D might be TRBD1 (5 bases). The CDR3 has 18 amino acids. Trimming stripped 2 bases from V and 4 bases from J, with 18 bases between. The germline gives CDR1 SGHVS, CDR2 FQNEAQ. In nucleotides, the CDR3 is TGTGCCAGCAGCTTATCGACAGCGGAGGACTCATATAATTCACCCCTCCACTTT. This translates into CASSLSTAEDSYNSPLHF.

This chain links TRBV7-6 with TRBJ1-1, with no clear D. Deletions cut 4 bases from V and 7 bases from J, with 4 bases between. Germline CDR1 is SGHVS and CDR2 is FNYEAQ. The CDR3 has 10 residues. The CDR3 DNA is TGTGCCAGCAGCTCCATTGAAGCTTTCTTT. It specifies CASSSIEAFF. Full variable domain (missing parts from reference TRBV7-6 and TRBJ1-1): GAGVSQSPRYKVTKRGQDVALRCDPISGHVSLYWYRQALGQGPEFLTYFNYEAQQDKSGLPNDRFSAERPEGSISTLTIQRTEQRDSAMYRCASSSIEAFFGQGTRLTVV.

Ten or more counts support this clonotype. This rearrangement joins TRBV7-2 to TRBJ2-1, with D possibly being TRBD2 (5 bases). Germline-derived CDR1 and CDR2 are SGHTA and FQGNSA. V lost 2 bases and J 4 bases, leaving 15 bases between the germline ends. The CDR3 extends over 16 amino acids. DNA for the CDR3: TGTGCCAGCAGCTTAAGTAGCGAGCGCGTGTACAATGAGCAGTTCTTC. This encodes CASSLSSERVYNEQFF.

The genes are TRBV25-1 and TRBJ2-3, with 7 bases identical to TRBD2. Germline CDR1 reads MGHDK; CDR2 reads SYGVNS. V lost 8 bases, J lost 2 bases, and 7 bases stayed unmatched. CDR3 length: 14 amino acids. Here the CDR3 DNA reads TGTGCCAGCCGCGGACTAGGGAACACAGATACGCAGTATTTT. Translating it yields CASRGLGNTDTQYF.

This clonotype was seen a few times. The chain recombines TRBV6-5 with TRBJ1-5; D gene unclear. Germline V CDR1 and CDR2: MNHEY, SVGAGI. The CDR3 consists of 16 residues. V was clipped by 0 bases and J by 5 bases, with 14 bases between them. The CDR3 sequence: CASSYSEERPDQPQHF. The CDR3 nucleotides read TGTGCCAGCAGTTACTCCGAGGAAAGGCCCGATCAGCCCCAGCATTTT.

The chain is built from TRBV5-6 and TRBJ2-7; 12 bases fit TRBD2. V shed 5 bases, J shed 6 bases, and the junction held 12 bases outside the gene matches. The CDR3 loop spans 16 amino acids. Germline loops: CDR1 SGHDT, CDR2 YYEEEE. The CDR3 nucleotides are TGTGCCAGCAGACTCAATCCGGGACTAGCGGGTGGCGAGCAGTACTTC. Translated, it gives CASRLNPGLAGGEQYF.

V is TRBV27 and J is TRBJ2-1; TRBD1 matches at 7 bases. The junction had 17 bases not matched to a gene; V was cut back by 3 bases and J by 12 bases. CDR3 length equals 16 residues. Germline CDR1 is MNHEY and CDR2 is SMNVEV (reference sequence). CDR3 residues: CASSLDRDRAIFGQFF. The DNA of the CDR3 is TGTGCCAGCAGTTTGGACCGGGACAGAGCTATATTTGGGCAGTTCTTC.

A few counts support this clonotype. The CDR3 nucleotides are TGTGCCAGCAGCTTTACAGGGCCCGGGGGAGATACGCAGTATTTT. Protein: CASSFTGPGGDTQYF. This sequence joins TRBV7-2 and TRBJ2-3; D is tentatively TRBD1 or TRBD2 (6 bases each). The CDR3 runs 15 residues. The V end lost 3 bases, the J end lost 5 bases, and 15 bases lay between the germline ends. Germline V gives CDR1 SGHTA, CDR2 FQGNSA.

The J gene is TRBJ2-2, the V gene TRBV15; a possible D gene is TRBD1 (6 bases). Germline loops: CDR1 LNHNV, CDR2 YYDKDF (reference sequence). The germline V and J ends were trimmed by 0 bases and 5 bases, with 16 bases remaining between them. This CDR3 is 17 amino acids long. The CDR3 nucleotides read TGTGCCACCAGCAGAGAGGGGATACAGGGTCGGACCGGGGAGCTGTTTTTT. Translating gives CATSREGIQGRTGELFF.

This sequence joins TRBV7-2 and TRBJ2-3; D is perhaps TRBD2 (6 bases). Germline V gene data show CDR1 as SGHTA and CDR2 as FQGNSA. With 3 bases removed from V and 0 bases from J, the gap between germline ends came to 10 bases. This CDR3 contains 15 residues. The CDR3 bases are TGTGCCAGCAGCTTTCAGACTAGGAGCACAGATACGCAGTATTTT. Its protein product is CASSFQTRSTDTQYF.

This rearrangement joins TRBV7-8 to TRBJ2-1; no firm D call. V shed 1 base and J shed 5 bases, with 15 bases lying between them. Germline lookup yields CDR1 SGHVS and CDR2 FQNEAQ. The CDR3 sequence is 16 residues long. This CDR3 is CASSLVRFSSDNEQFF. DNA of the CDR3: TGTGCCAGCAGCTTAGTTCGGTTTAGCTCAGACAATGAGCAGTTCTTC.

This chain joins TRBV6-8 and TRBJ1-3; TRBD1 agrees at 7 bases. The CDR3 spans 14 residues. V was clipped by 2 bases and J by 4 bases; unmatched bases: 2. Looked up from germline, CDR1 is MNHGY and CDR2 is SAAAGT. The CDR3: CASSYRGLGNTIYF. Written as DNA, the CDR3 is TGTGCCAGCAGTTACAGGGGGCTGGGAAACACCATATATTTT.

The CDR3 here is CASLTGNSDTEAFF. CDR3 bases: TGTGCCAGCCTAACGGGGAATTCGGACACTGAAGCTTTCTTT. The chain recombines TRBV5-5 with TRBJ1-1; no firm D call. CDR3 length equals 14 residues. The ends were cut back, 7 bases at V and 3 bases at J, with 16 bases in the middle. Germline loops: CDR1 SGHKS, CDR2 YYEKEE (reference sequence).

This clonotype was picked up many times. The chain recombines TRBV6-1 with TRBJ2-7, with TRBD2 matching over 10 bases. Germline trimming cut 5 bases from V and 6 bases from J; bases unmatched to any gene: 1. Germline V CDR1 and CDR2: MNHNS, SASEGT. This CDR3 contains 12 residues. The CDR3 DNA sequence: TGTGCCAGCAGTCCTAGCGGGGGCGAGCAGTACTTC. Translation: CASSPSGGEQYF.

This chain connects TRBV7-9 to TRBJ2-1; no clear D gene. Germline assignment: CDR1 SEHNR and CDR2 FQNEAQ (reference sequence). Trimming cost V 3 bases and J 2 bases, with 17 bases left between them. This CDR3 has 17 amino acids. For the CDR3, the DNA is TGTGCCAGCAGCTTCCGTTCTGCGAGAGCCACCTACAATGAGCAGTTCTTC. This translates into CASSFRSARATYNEQFF.

This chain connects TRBV6-2 or TRBV6-3 to TRBJ2-7; D is unclear. Germline V CDR1 and CDR2: MNHEY, SVGEGT. This CDR3 has 10 residues. Trimming cost V 8 bases and J 4 bases, with 6 bases left between them. CDR3 region: CASGDYEQYF. The CDR3 nucleotides read TGTGCCAGCGGGGATTACGAGCAGTACTTC.

V gene TRBV14 combines with J gene TRBJ2-1, with D perhaps TRBD1 or TRBD2 (5 bases each). The CDR3 extends over 16 amino acids. In germline, CDR1 is SGHDN, CDR2 FVKESK. V was clipped by 1 base and J by 5 bases, with 15 bases between them. CDR3 in DNA: TGTGCCAGCAGCCAAGGTGGTTGGGGACGGAACAATGAGCAGTTCTTC. This translates into CASSQGGWGRNNEQFF.

The V and J genes are TRBV27 and TRBJ2-5, with D perhaps assigned TRBD1 or TRBD2 (6 bases each). CDR3 size: 15 residues. V lost 5 bases and J 1 base, leaving 14 bases between the germline ends. Germline V gene data show CDR1 as MNHEY and CDR2 as SMNVEV (reference sequence). This CDR3 reads CASSRRGTLQETQYF. CDR3 sequence (DNA): TGTGCCAGCAGTCGTAGGGGGACTCTCCAAGAGACCCAGTACTTC.

The rearrangement uses TRBV20-1 and TRBJ2-7; D gene uncertain. V lost 5 bases, J lost 1 base, and 9 bases lay in between. This CDR3 comprises 12 residues. Germline V gene sequence: CDR1 DFQATT, CDR2 SNEGSKA (reference sequence). The CDR3 DNA reads TGCAGTGCTGCCACTCCTTCCTACGAGCAGTACTTC. It translates to CSAATPSYEQYF.

This clonotype has more than one count but fewer than ten. The chain carries TRBV7-2 and TRBJ2-5; 8 nucleotides match TRBD2. V was pared by 8 bases and J by 1 base, with 9 bases of the junction left unmatched. CDR3 length equals 15 residues. CDR1 SGHTA and CDR2 FQGNSA come from the germline V gene. CDR3 loop: CASCRAGVGQETQYF. The CDR3 DNA is TGTGCCAGCTGCCGAGCGGGGGTAGGCCAAGAGACCCAGTACTTC.

This clonotype was observed a single time. This chain joins TRBV5-6 and TRBJ2-7; maybe TRBD1 (5 bases). V was trimmed by 0 bases and J by 3 bases, leaving 10 bases between them. CDR3 size: 14 residues. Germline CDR1 SGHDT, CDR2 YYEEEE. The CDR3 DNA reads as TGTGCCAGCAGCTTGGACAGGATGGGCTACGAGCAGTACTTC. It is translated as CASSLDRMGYEQYF.

The gene calls are TRBV19 and TRBJ1-1, with TRBD1 matching over 9 bases. After removal of 7 bases from V and 1 base from J, the junction contained 13 bases not matched to a gene. The length of the CDR3 is 17 residues. Germline loops: CDR1 LNHDA, CDR2 SQIVND (reference sequence). The CDR3: CASTPGTGIGENTEAFF. CDR3 nucleotide sequence: TGTGCCAGTACCCCAGGGACAGGGATTGGTGAGAACACTGAAGCTTTCTTT.

In this sample, this clonotype turned up a few times. The J gene is TRBJ1-4, the V gene TRBV5-5; unclear D gene. The CDR3 is 15 amino acids. Germline V gives CDR1 SGHKS, CDR2 YYEKEE (reference sequence). Deletions cut 6 bases from V and 6 bases from J, with 18 bases between. The DNA of the CDR3 is TGTGCCAGCATCCTGGGAGGGAACAGAGATGAAAAACTGTTTTTT. Translated, it gives CASILGGNRDEKLFF.

The J gene is TRBJ2-1, the V gene TRBV11-2; 8 positions agree with TRBD2. CDR1 SGHAT and CDR2 FQNNGV come from the germline V gene. Trimming took 3 bases from V and 2 from J; bases not matched to a gene: 3. The CDR3 runs to 15 residues. The CDR3 region has the DNA TGTGCCAGCAGCTTCGGGGGGGCAGCCTACAATGAGCAGTTCTTC. This encodes CASSFGGAAYNEQFF.

V is TRBV4-1 and J is TRBJ1-2, with 8 positions matching TRBD1. The junction had 10 bases not matched to a gene; V was cut back by 4 bases and J by 3 bases. The CDR3 length is 16 residues. Per germline, CDR1 MGHRA and CDR2 YSYEKL. CDR3 in DNA: TGCGCCAGCAGCCGGAACCCGACAGGGGAAGACTATGGCTACACCTTC. Translating it yields CASSRNPTGEDYGYTF.

The V call is TRBV5-4, the J call TRBJ2-3, with D uncertain. This CDR3 region has 12 residues. V lost 2 bases and J lost 9, with 10 bases in between. CDR1 SGHNT and CDR2 YYREEE come from the germline V gene (reference sequence). Written as DNA, the CDR3 is TGTGCCAGCAGCTTAGCTTCGACCACGCAGTATTTT. As protein: CASSLASTTQYF.

The chain is built from TRBV28 and TRBJ1-5, with 8 bases aligning to TRBD1. Germline lookup yields CDR1 MDHEN and CDR2 SYDVKM. With V trimmed by 6 bases and J by 5 bases, 6 bases remained unmatched. There are 14 residues in the CDR3. The CDR3: CASRGEQGDQPQHF. CDR3 DNA sequence: TGTGCCAGCAGGGGAGAACAGGGGGATCAGCCCCAGCATTTT. Complete variable domain (other parts from reference TRBV28 and TRBJ1-5): DVKVTQSSRYLVKRTGEKVFLECVQDMDHENMFWYRQDPGLGLRLIYFSYDVKMKEKGDIPEGYSVSREKKERFSLILESASTNQTSMYLCASRGEQGDQPQHFGDGTRLSIL.